This passage covers 21 T cell receptor beta chains from one sample sequenced in a study of cytomegalovirus exposure and HLA in healthy donors. PCR used 60 Vbeta primers and 13 Jbeta primers. TCRdb's table, derived via immunoSEQ multiplex PCR, lists solely in-frame clones and lacks some. This table holds approximately 150,000 clones, roughly 71% found once. Source material: PBMCs. The source is a male donor in good health and CMV-seropositive.

This chain links TRBV27 with TRBJ2-3; 9 positions agree with TRBD2. This CDR3 region has 16 residues. The trim removed 7 bases at V and 2 bases at J, leaving 10 bases unmatched. Germline V gene data show CDR1 as MNHEY and CDR2 as SMNVEV (reference sequence). This CDR3 reads CASTPRLADYTDTQYF. The DNA for the CDR3 is TGTGCCAGCACCCCGCGACTAGCGGACTACACAGATACGCAGTATTTT.

This chain links TRBV4-1 with TRBJ2-5; tentative D call: TRBD1 (5 bases). Deletions cut 0 bases from V and 4 bases from J, with 12 bases between. Per germline, CDR1 MGHRA and CDR2 YSYEKL. CDR3 size: 15 residues. The CDR3 protein is CASSQEGMGRETQYF. CDR3 nucleotides: TGCGCCAGCAGCCAAGAGGGGATGGGGCGAGAGACCCAGTACTTC.

The rearrangement links TRBV5-1 to TRBJ2-1; D remains ambiguous. Deletions cut 0 bases from V and 9 bases from J, with 4 bases between. Germline V gene data show CDR1 as SGHRS and CDR2 as YFSETQ. The CDR3 runs to 11 residues. CDR3 protein: CASSLAGEQFF. The CDR3 DNA is TGCGCCAGCAGCTTGGCCGGTGAGCAGTTCTTC. The variable domain in full, completed from reference TRBV5-1 and TRBJ2-1, reads KAGVTQTPRYLIKTRGQQVTLSCSPISGHRSVSWYQQTPGQGLQFLFEYFSETQRNKGNFPGRFSGRQFSNSRSEMNVSTLELGDSALYLCASSLAGEQFFGPGTRLTVL.

In this sample, this clone turned up once. The chain links TRBV28 to TRBJ1-5; D is undetermined. V was pared by 4 bases and J by 5 bases, with 3 bases between. The CDR3 spans 11 residues. CDR1 and CDR2 from the germline V gene are MDHEN and SYDVKM. The CDR3 sequence: CASSSDQPQHF. The CDR3 DNA reads TGTGCCAGCAGTTCGGATCAGCCCCAGCATTTT.

The rearrangement joins TRBV4-2 to TRBJ1-3, with 9 bases matching TRBD1. The germline CDR1 and CDR2 sequences are LGHNA and YNFKEQ. V shed 2 bases and J 2 bases; nucleotides not matched to a gene: 4. The CDR3 has 16 amino acids. CDR3 coding DNA: TGTGCCAGCAGCCAATGGGGACAGGGAGCTGGAAACACCATATATTTT. Amino acid sequence: CASSQWGQGAGNTIYF.

The chain couples TRBV19 to TRBJ1-2; D is uncertain. V lost 3 bases and J 4 bases, leaving 12 bases between the germline ends. Germline V gene lookup returns CDR1 LNHDA and CDR2 SQIVND (reference sequence). The CDR3 is made up of 14 amino acids. The CDR3 protein is CASSMVVASYGYTF. As DNA, the CDR3 is TGTGCCAGTAGTATGGTTGTGGCTAGCTATGGCTACACCTTC.

The V call is TRBV6-5, the J call TRBJ2-2; 8 bases are shared with TRBD2. From germline, CDR1 is MNHEY and CDR2 SVGAGI. J gave up 7 bases and V 4 bases, and 8 bases lay outside the gene matches. The CDR3 totals 15 residues. CDR3 in amino acids: CASSWAGGRVGELFF. The CDR3 DNA reads TGTGCCAGCAGTTGGGCGGGGGGCCGAGTCGGGGAGCTGTTTTTT.

The rearrangement joins TRBV7-9 to TRBJ1-3; no firm D call. With 8 bases removed from V and 0 bases from J, the gap between germline ends came to 11 bases. The germline CDR1 and CDR2 sequences are SEHNR and FQNEAQ (reference sequence). This CDR3 region has 14 residues. In nucleotides, the CDR3 is TGTGCCAGCGGCCAGACAAGCTCTGGAAACACCATATATTTT. Its translation is CASGQTSSGNTIYF.

The rearrangement uses TRBV30 and TRBJ2-3; D perhaps matches TRBD2 (7 bases). Germline V gene data show CDR1 as GTSNPN and CDR2 as SVGIG (reference sequence). With 1 base removed from V and 3 bases from J, the gap between germline ends came to 17 bases. This CDR3 spans 16 amino acids. Here the CDR3 reads CAWSGPVGGQTDTQYF. CDR3 DNA: TGTGCCTGGAGTGGGCCCGTGGGGGGGCAAACAGATACGCAGTATTTT.

The chain combines TRBV7-3 with TRBJ2-3, with 8 bases lining up with TRBD1. Germline CDR1 SGHTA, CDR2 FQGTGA. V dropped 2 bases and J dropped 2; count of bases not matched to a gene: 0. The CDR3 is 14 residues long. As DNA, the CDR3 is TGTGCCAGCAGCTTACAGGGGGCCACAGATACGCAGTATTTT. This codes for CASSLQGATDTQYF.

The genes are TRBV2 and TRBJ1-5; D gene uncertain. Germline V gives CDR1 SNHLY, CDR2 FYNNEI. CDR3 length: 13 amino acids. Between the trimmed V and J ends, which lost 4 bases and 4 bases, there was a span of 8 bases. CDR3 amino acids: CASSVHPNQPQHF. The CDR3 nucleotides are TGTGCCAGCAGTGTCCATCCAAATCAGCCCCAGCATTTT.

This chain joins TRBV7-2 and TRBJ2-5; the match to TRBD2 covers 8 bases. Germline loops: CDR1 SGHTA, CDR2 FQGNSA. CDR3 length equals 17 residues. V shed 1 base and J 1 base; nucleotides not matched to a gene: 8. CDR3 amino acids: CASSLGLAGGPQETQYF. The CDR3 DNA reads TGTGCCAGCAGCTTAGGACTGGCGGGGGGCCCCCAAGAGACCCAGTACTTC.

The rearrangement uses TRBV15 and TRBJ2-2, with TRBD1 matching over 9 bases. This CDR3 is built from 16 residues. J gave up 5 bases and V 8 bases, and 12 bases lay outside the gene matches. The germline V gene has CDR1 LNHNV and CDR2 YYDKDF (reference sequence). The chain's CDR3 is CATAELWTGVTGELFF. CDR3 DNA: TGTGCCACCGCTGAGCTCTGGACAGGGGTTACCGGGGAGCTGTTTTTT.

Here the CDR3 reads CASSAGTGRVYGYTF. CDR3 DNA: TGTGCCAGCAGCGCAGGGACAGGGAGAGTCTATGGCTACACCTTC. The rearrangement links TRBV9 to TRBJ1-2, with 9 bases fitting TRBD1. Unmatched junction bases numbered 7, after V lost 3 bases and J lost 4 bases. This CDR3 region has 15 residues. Germline-derived CDR1 and CDR2 are SGDLS and YYNGEE.

The chain carries TRBV5-4 and TRBJ2-3; perhaps TRBD2 as D (5 bases). Germline V gene lookup returns CDR1 SGHNT and CDR2 YYREEE (reference sequence). The CDR3 runs to 15 residues. V shed 9 bases and J shed 4 bases, with 21 bases lying between them. CDR3 in amino acids: CAISTPGIRPDTQYF. In DNA, the CDR3 is TGTGCCATCTCCACCCCCGGGATCCGACCAGATACGCAGTATTTT.

This sequence joins TRBV19 and TRBJ2-1; 12 positions agree with TRBD2. The CDR3 totals 16 residues. After removal of 4 bases from V and 4 bases from J, the junction contained 5 bases not matched to a gene. Germline-derived CDR1 and CDR2 are LNHDA and SQIVND (reference sequence). CDR3 DNA sequence: TGTGCCAGTAGTACCAGGACTAGCGGGGTATACAATGAGCAGTTCTTC. As protein: CASSTRTSGVYNEQFF.

V gene TRBV7-3 combines with J gene TRBJ1-1, with 8 positions matching TRBD1. The junction had 10 bases not matched to a gene; V was cut back by 5 bases and J by 5 bases. Germline CDR1 is SGHTA and CDR2 is FQGTGA. This CDR3 contains 15 residues. The CDR3 DNA reads TGTGCCAGCAGCAAAGTCGGACAGGGTGGAACTGAAGCTTTCTTT. It is translated as CASSKVGQGGTEAFF.

The J gene is TRBJ2-5, the V gene TRBV19; 7 bases map to TRBD1. V lost 5 bases, J lost 3 bases, and 3 bases stayed unmatched. Germline V gene data show CDR1 as LNHDA and CDR2 as SQIVND (reference sequence). The CDR3 runs to 13 residues. Written as DNA, the CDR3 is TGTGCCAGTAGTGAAGACAGGGAAGAGACCCAGTACTTC. It translates to CASSEDREETQYF. Drawing the rest from reference TRBV19 and TRBJ2-5, the complete variable domain is DGGITQSPKYLFRKEGQNVTLSCEQNLNHDAMYWYRQDPGQGLRLIYYSQIVNDFQKGDIAEGYSVSREKKESFPLTVTSAQKNPTAFYLCASSEDREETQYFGPGTRLLVL.

This clone was counted a few times. The V gene is TRBV5-8, the J gene TRBJ2-2, with a possible D match to TRBD1 (6 bases). Germline CDR1 SGHTS, CDR2 YDEGEE. Trimming stripped 4 bases from V and 3 bases from J, with 16 bases between. The CDR3 has 16 amino acids. The CDR3 region has the DNA TGTGCCAGCAGCGTCTGGACAGCCGTGGACACCGGGGAGCTGTTTTTT. As protein: CASSVWTAVDTGELFF.

This clone came up once. The J gene is TRBJ1-1, the V gene TRBV7-2; 7 bases fit TRBD1. The CDR3 covers 15 residues. V was pared by 5 bases and J by 5 bases, with 11 bases of the junction left unmatched. Germline V CDR1 and CDR2: SGHTA, FQGNSA. DNA for the CDR3: TGTGCCAGCAGCCCCCGCAGGGGGACAAGAACTGAAGCTTTCTTT. Protein product: CASSPRRGTRTEAFF.

V gene TRBV7-3 combines with J gene TRBJ2-2; no definite D call. Germline values: CDR1 SGHTA, CDR2 FQGTGA. V lost 5 bases and J lost 2, with 9 bases in between. The CDR3 covers 14 residues. The CDR3 reads CASSIDTNTGELFF. CDR3 nucleotide sequence: TGTGCCAGCAGCATCGACACCAACACCGGGGAGCTGTTTTTT.